This entry features one T cell receptor beta chain sequence. The antigen remains undetermined. Sample-barcoded 5' priming and a J-beta primer mix drove a second PCR of about 7 to 11 cycles. MiXCR, applied by TCRdb to the 5' RACE reads, yields one record per CDR3 protein. Of around 600,000 distinct CDR3 sequences in the sample, around half were seen once. The CDR3 loop spans 12 amino acids. Germline V gives CDR1 DFQATT, CDR2 SNEGSKA (reference sequence). V was shortened by 6 bases and J by 6 bases, with 14 bases between the two germline ends. Every participating donor contributed roughly 10 milliliters of peripheral blood through a draw. The total RNA that was extracted per sample amounted to at least 5.5 micrograms. The data were obtained in a study of blood T cells in healthy people across ages. Findings and caveats of the study: Comparison with aged donors showed that long-lived donors had more naive CD4+ cells and higher diversity. Older age went with lower TCR beta diversity per million T cells, in a roughly linear way.

Sample: blood. The clonotype comes from an elderly man in good health. The chain links TRBV20-1 to TRBJ2-5; no clear D. CDR3 in amino acids: CSAVALTKTQYF. The CDR3 region has the DNA TGCAGTGCGGTTGCGCTAACTAAGACCCAGTACTTC.